These T cell receptor beta chains were read from a single sample in a study of OX40 agonist ivuxolimab in advanced cancers. Some clones are missing from TCRdb's copy, which holds only in-frame ones; the method was immunoSEQ multiplex PCR. The repertoire has under 8,000 clones, 60% to 85% of them found once; the top ten carry around 34%. The material sequenced was CD4+ or CD8+ T cells sorted from blood, taken in a trial of the OX40 agonist ivuxolimab. These receptor sequences come from an adult with an advanced solid tumor such as melanoma, head and neck, liver or kidney cancer. The conserved cysteine and the conserved F or W are not part of the CDR3 here. Fields, in order: V gene, J gene, CDR3 protein.

TRBV7-2	TRBJ1-2	ASSLVLGGSGGYT
TRBV27	TRBJ2-2	ASSLGTAGVLF
TRBV19	TRBJ1-2	ASRPGTGLGGYT
TRBV6-5	TRBJ1-1	ASSYSGGTEAF
TRBV10-1	TRBJ2-7	ASGGIKSYEQY
TRBV14	TRBJ1-5	ASSPDSYQPQH
TRBV28	TRBJ1-1	ASSPRTGQSTEAF
TRBV27	TRBJ2-1	ASSPYEVGGYNEQF
TRBV5-4	TRBJ2-3	ASSSSGTSTDTQY
TRBV4-1	TRBJ1-2	ASSLVGTGAGGYT
TRBV28	TRBJ1-6	ASSPPGTENSPLH
TRBV27	TRBJ2-7	ASRLGGQGSEQY
TRBV4-1	TRBJ2-7	ASSQDLNLNYEQY
TRBV9	TRBJ2-1	ASSTPAGANYNEQF
TRBV7-2	TRBJ2-7	ASSPYPYEQY
TRBV11-2	TRBJ2-7	ASSLAGLAGGRSEQY
TRBV6-5	TRBJ2-2	ASSGQGISGELF
TRBV6-4	TRBJ2-3	ASSLSGSADTQY
TRBV7-9	TRBJ2-3	ASSSRDRGEDTQY
TRBV27	TRBJ1-5	ASMPLLGGGQPQH
TRBV5-1	TRBJ2-5	ASSLGLAFPQY
TRBV10-3	TRBJ1-5	ATNGGEGPYSNQPQH
TRBV19	TRBJ2-5	ASSPRDYQETQY
TRBV7-8	TRBJ2-7	ASRAVMGVEQY
TRBV19	TRBJ1-1	ASSISRENTEAF
TRBV9	TRBJ2-1	ASSVGLGSSYNEQF
TRBV28	TRBJ2-1	ASSLSGPYNEQF
TRBV27	TRBJ2-7	ASSSTAYEQY
TRBV9	TRBJ1-2	ASSVEGQGAYGYT
TRBV29-1	TRBJ2-1	SMYRTSIYEQF
TRBV7-2	TRBJ2-7	ASSLIPRSEQY
TRBV27	TRBJ1-5	ASSLEAGRPQH
TRBV5-5	TRBJ1-4	ASSLRPGQSNEKLF
TRBV25-1	TRBJ2-6	ASSVYRARSGANVLT